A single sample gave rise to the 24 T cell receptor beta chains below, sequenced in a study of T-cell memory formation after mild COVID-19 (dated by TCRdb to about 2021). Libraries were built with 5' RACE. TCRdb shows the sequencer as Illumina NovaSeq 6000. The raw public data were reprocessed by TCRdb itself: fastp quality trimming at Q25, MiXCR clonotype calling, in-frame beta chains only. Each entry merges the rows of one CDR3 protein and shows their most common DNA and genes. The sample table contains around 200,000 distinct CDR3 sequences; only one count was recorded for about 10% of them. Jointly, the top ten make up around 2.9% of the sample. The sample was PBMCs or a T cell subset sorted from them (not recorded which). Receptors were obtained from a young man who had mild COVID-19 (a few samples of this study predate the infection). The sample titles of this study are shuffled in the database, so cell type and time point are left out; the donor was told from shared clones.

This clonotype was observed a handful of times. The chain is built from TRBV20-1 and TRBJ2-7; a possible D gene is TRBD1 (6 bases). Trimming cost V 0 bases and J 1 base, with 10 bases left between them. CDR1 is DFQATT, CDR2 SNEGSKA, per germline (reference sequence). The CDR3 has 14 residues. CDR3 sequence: CSARDAGQSYEQYF. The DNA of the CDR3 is TGCAGTGCTAGAGACGCTGGACAGTCCTACGAGCAGTACTTC.

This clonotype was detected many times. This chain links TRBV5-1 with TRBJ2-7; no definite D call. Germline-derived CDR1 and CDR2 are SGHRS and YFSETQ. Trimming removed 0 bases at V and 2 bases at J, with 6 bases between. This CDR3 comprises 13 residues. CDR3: CASSLGSTYEQYF. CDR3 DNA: TGCGCCAGCAGCTTGGGATCGACCTACGAGCAGTACTTC.

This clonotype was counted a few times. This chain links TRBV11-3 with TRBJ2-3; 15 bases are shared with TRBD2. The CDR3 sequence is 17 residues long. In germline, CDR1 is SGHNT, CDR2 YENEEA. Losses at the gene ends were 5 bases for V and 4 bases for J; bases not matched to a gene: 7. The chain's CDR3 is CASSLGTSGGPADTQYF. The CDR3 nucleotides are TGTGCCAGCAGCCTCGGGACTAGCGGGGGGCCCGCAGATACGCAGTATTTT.

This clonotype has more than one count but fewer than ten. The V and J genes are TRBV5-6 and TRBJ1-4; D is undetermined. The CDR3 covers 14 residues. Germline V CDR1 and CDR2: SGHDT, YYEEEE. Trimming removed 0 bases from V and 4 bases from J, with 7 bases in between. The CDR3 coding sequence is TGTGCCAGCAGCTTGGGACGCCATAATGAAAAACTGTTTTTT. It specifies CASSLGRHNEKLFF.

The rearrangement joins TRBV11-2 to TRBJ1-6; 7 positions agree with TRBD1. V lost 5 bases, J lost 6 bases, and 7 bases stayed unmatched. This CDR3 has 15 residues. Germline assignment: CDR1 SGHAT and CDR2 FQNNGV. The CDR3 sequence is CASSQRQGSNSPLHF. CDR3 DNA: TGTGCCAGCAGCCAGCGACAGGGTAGTAATTCACCCCTCCACTTT.

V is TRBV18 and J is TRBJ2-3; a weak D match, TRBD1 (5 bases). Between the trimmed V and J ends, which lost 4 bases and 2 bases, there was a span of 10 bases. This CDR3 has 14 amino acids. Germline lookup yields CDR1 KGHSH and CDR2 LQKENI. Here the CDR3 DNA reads TGTGCCAGCTCACGGGGCTACGTCACAGATACGCAGTATTTT. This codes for CASSRGYVTDTQYF.

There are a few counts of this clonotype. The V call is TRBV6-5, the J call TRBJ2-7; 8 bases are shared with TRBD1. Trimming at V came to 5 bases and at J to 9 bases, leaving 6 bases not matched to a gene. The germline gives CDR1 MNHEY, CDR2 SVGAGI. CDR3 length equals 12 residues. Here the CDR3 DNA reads TGTGCCAGCAGTATACAGGGGGGCGGGCAGTACTTC. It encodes CASSIQGGGQYF.

The CDR3 DNA follows: TGTGCCAGCAAATGGTCGCTTGGGGCCTTTGGGTCCTACAATGAGCAGTTCTTC. Amino acid sequence: CASKWSLGAFGSYNEQFF. This chain links TRBV6-2 or TRBV6-3 with TRBJ2-1, with TRBD1 as a possible D gene (5 bases). The V and J ends lost 7 bases and 1 base respectively, with 23 bases between them. Germline V lookup: CDR1 MNHEY, CDR2 SVGEGT. CDR3 length: 18 residues.

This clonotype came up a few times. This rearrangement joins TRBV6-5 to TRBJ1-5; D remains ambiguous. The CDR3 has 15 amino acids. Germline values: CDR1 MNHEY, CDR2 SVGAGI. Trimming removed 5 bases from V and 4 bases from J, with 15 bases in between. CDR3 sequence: CASSPYRSLNQPQHF. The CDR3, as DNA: TGTGCCAGCAGTCCATATCGGAGTCTAAATCAGCCCCAGCATTTT.

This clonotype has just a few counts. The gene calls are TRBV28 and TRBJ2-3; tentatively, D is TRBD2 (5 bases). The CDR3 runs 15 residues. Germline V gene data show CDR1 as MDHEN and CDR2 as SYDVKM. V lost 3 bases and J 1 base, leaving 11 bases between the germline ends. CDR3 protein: CASSLGSGGTDTQYF. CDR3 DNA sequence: TGTGCCAGCAGTTTGGGAAGCGGAGGCACAGATACGCAGTATTTT.

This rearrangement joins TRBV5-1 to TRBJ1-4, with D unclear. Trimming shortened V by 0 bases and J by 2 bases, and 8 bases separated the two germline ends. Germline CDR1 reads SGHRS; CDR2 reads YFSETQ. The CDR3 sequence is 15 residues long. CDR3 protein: CASSLEGSTNEKLFF. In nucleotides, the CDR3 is TGCGCCAGCAGCTTGGAAGGGTCGACTAATGAAAAACTGTTTTTT.

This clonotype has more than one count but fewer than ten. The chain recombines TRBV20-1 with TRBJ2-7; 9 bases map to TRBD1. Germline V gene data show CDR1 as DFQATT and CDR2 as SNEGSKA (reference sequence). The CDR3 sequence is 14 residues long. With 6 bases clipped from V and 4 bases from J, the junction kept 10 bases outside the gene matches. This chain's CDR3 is CSAQQGAGYYEQYV. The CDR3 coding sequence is TGCAGTGCGCAACAGGGGGCAGGTTATTACGAGCAGTACGTC.

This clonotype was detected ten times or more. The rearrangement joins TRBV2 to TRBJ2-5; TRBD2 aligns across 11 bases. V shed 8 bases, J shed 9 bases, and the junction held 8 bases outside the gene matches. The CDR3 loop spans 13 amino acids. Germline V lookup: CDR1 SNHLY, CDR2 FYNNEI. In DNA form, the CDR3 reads TGTGCCAGCTCACTAGCGGGGGAGTCGGCCCAGTACTTC. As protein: CASSLAGESAQYF. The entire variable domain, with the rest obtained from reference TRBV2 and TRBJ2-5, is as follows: EPEVTQTPSHQVTQMGQEVILRCVPISNHLYFYWYRQILGQKVEFLVSFYNNEISEKSEIFDDQFSVERPDGSNFTLKIRSTKLEDSAMYFCASSLAGESAQYFGPGTRLLVL.

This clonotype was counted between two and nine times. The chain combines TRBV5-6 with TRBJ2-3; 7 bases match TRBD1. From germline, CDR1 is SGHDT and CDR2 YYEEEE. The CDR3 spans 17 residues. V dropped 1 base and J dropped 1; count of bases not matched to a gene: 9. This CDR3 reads CASSLLGNRGGTDTQYF. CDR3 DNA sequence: TGTGCCAGCAGCTTGCTGGGAAACAGGGGTGGCACAGATACGCAGTATTTT.

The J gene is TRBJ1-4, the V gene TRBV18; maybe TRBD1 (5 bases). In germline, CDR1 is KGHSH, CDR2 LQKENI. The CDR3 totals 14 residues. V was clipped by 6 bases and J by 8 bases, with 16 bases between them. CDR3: CASSQEVQGEKLFF. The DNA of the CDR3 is TGTGCCAGCTCGCAGGAGGTCCAGGGCGAAAAACTGTTTTTT.

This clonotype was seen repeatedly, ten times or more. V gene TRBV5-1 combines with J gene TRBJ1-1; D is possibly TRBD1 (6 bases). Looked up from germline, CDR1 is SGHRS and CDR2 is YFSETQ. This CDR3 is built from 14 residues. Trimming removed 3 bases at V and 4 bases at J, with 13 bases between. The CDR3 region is CASSSNRVFTEAFF. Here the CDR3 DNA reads TGCGCCAGCAGCTCGAACAGGGTTTTCACTGAAGCTTTCTTT.

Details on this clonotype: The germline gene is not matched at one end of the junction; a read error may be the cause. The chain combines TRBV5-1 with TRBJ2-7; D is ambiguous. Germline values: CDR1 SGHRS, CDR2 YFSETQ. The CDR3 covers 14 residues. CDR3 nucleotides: TGCGCCAGCAGCTTGGGCTACGGAGCCTACGAGAAGTACTTC. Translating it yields CASSLGYGAYEKYF. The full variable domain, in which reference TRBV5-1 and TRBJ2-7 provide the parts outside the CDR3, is KAGVTQTPRYLIKTRGQQVTLSCSPISGHRSVSWYQQTPGQGLQFLFEYFSETQRNKGNFPGRFSGRQFSNSRSEMNVSTLELGDSALYLCASSLGYGAYEKYFGPGTRLTVT.

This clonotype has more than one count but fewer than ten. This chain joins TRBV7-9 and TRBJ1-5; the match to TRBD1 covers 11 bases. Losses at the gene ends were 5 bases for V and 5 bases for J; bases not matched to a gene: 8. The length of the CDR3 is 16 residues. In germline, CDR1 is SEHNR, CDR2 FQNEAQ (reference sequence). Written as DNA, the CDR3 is TGTGCCAGCAGCGCCCGGACAGGGGGCTGGGATCAGCCCCAGCATTTT. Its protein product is CASSARTGGWDQPQHF.

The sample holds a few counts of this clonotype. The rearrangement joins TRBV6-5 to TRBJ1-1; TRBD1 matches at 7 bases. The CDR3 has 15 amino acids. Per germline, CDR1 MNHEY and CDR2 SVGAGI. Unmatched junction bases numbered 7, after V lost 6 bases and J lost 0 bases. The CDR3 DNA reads TGTGCCAGCAGGACAGGGCCCTGGATGAACACTGAAGCTTTCTTT. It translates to CASRTGPWMNTEAFF.

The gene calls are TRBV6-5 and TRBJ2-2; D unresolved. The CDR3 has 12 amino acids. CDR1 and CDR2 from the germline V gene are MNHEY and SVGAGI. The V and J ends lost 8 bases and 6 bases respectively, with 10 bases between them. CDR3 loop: CASQQWPGELFF. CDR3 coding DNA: TGTGCCAGCCAGCAGTGGCCCGGGGAGCTGTTTTTT.

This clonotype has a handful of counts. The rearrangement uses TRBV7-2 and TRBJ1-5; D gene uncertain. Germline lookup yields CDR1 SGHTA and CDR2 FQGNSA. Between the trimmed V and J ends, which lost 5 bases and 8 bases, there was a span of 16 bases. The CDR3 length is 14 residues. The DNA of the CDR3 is TGTGCCAGCAGCCAAGTGGGAATCCGAGAGCCCCAGCATTTT. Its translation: CASSQVGIREPQHF.

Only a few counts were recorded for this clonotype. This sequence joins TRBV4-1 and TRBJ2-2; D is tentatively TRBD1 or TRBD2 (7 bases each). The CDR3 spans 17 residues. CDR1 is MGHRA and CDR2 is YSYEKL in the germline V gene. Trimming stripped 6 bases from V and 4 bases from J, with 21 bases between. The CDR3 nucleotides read TGCGCCAGCAGACGCCCCCCCAGGGGGGGGGTCACCGGGGAGCTGTTTTTT. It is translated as CASRRPPRGGVTGELFF.

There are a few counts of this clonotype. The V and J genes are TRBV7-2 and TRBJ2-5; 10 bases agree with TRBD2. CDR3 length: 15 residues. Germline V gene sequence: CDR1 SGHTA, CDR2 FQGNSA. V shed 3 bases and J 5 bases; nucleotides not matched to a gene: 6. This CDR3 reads CASSLQRGGGETQYF. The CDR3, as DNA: TGTGCCAGCAGCTTGCAGCGGGGGGGCGGCGAGACCCAGTACTTC.

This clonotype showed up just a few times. The CDR3 DNA is TGTGCCAGCACCCCCCCGGGACAGGCCTCTGGGGCCAACGTCCTGACTTTC. Amino acid sequence: CASTPPGQASGANVLTF. This chain uses TRBV12-3 or TRBV12-4 with TRBJ2-6, with 8 bases lining up with TRBD1. There are 17 residues in the CDR3. With 7 bases clipped from V and 0 bases from J, the junction kept 8 bases outside the gene matches.